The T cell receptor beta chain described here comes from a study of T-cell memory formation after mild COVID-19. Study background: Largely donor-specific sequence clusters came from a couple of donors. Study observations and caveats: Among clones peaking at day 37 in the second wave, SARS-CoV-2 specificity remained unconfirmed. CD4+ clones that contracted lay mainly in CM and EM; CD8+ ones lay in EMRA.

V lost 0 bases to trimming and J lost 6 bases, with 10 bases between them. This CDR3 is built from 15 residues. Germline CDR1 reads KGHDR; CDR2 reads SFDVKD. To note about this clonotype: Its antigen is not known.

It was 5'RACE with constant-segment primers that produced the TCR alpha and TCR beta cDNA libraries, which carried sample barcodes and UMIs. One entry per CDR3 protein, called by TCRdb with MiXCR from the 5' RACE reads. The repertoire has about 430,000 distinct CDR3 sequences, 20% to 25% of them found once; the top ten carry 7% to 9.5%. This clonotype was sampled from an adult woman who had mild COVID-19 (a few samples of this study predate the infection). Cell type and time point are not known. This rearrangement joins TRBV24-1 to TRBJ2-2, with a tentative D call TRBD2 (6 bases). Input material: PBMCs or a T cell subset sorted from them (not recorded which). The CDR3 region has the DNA TGTGCCACCAGTGATTTGCAAGGAGGGCCCGGGGAGCTGTTTTTT. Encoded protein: CATSDLQGGPGELFF.